These 11 T cell receptor beta chains were all obtained from the same sample, sequenced in a study of T-cell memory formation after mild COVID-19. In TCRdb, the 5' RACE reads were re-called with MiXCR into one record per CDR3 protein. The sample consists of about 340,000 distinct CDR3 sequences, approximately 15% of them appearing once. Sequenced material: PBMCs or a T cell subset sorted from them (not recorded which). The receptors derive from a man aged 18 to 30 who had mild COVID-19 (a few samples of this study predate the infection). Cell type and time point are not known.

This clonotype was picked up a small number of times. The rearrangement links TRBV5-1 to TRBJ2-6; D possibly matches TRBD1 or TRBD2 (5 bases each). Per germline, CDR1 SGHRS and CDR2 YFSETQ. This CDR3 comprises 17 residues. Trimming removed 0 bases at V and 4 bases at J, with 14 bases between. This CDR3 is CASSLVAQGTGANVLTF. The DNA of the CDR3 is TGCGCCAGCAGCTTGGTAGCGCAGGGTACCGGGGCCAACGTCCTGACTTTC.

This clonotype was seen more than once but under ten times. The chain is built from TRBV10-3 and TRBJ2-7; the match to TRBD2 covers 13 bases. V lost 6 bases to trimming and J lost 4 bases; unmatched junction nucleotides: 9. The CDR3 is made up of 16 amino acids. Germline-derived CDR1 and CDR2 are ENHRY and SYGVKD. CDR3 DNA: TGTGCCATCAGCTCCGGGACTAGCGGGATCGGGTACGAGCAGTACGTC. Amino acid sequence: CAISSGTSGIGYEQYV.

This clonotype has just a few counts. The chain links TRBV2 to TRBJ1-5; no firm D call. The CDR3 is 13 amino acids. V shed 4 bases and J shed 5 bases, with 9 bases lying between them. Germline V lookup: CDR1 SNHLY, CDR2 FYNNEI. The CDR3 DNA reads as TGTGCCAGCAGTGTAGGGTCGGATCAGCCCCAGCATTTT. Translated, it gives CASSVGSDQPQHF.

This clonotype has only a few counts. The DNA of the CDR3 is TGTGCCAGCAGGGCTAGCTGGGTCTTCCAAGAGACCCAGTACTTC. Amino acids: CASRASWVFQETQYF. The chain couples TRBV28 to TRBJ2-5; maybe TRBD2 (5 bases). Trimming removed 6 bases from V and 1 base from J, with 15 bases in between. This CDR3 has 15 residues. Germline-derived CDR1 and CDR2 are MDHEN and SYDVKM.

The chain employs TRBV12-3 or TRBV12-4 and TRBJ1-4; D not certain. V dropped 4 bases and J dropped 8 bases, with 14 bases sitting between them. CDR3 length: 14 residues. The CDR3 nucleotides read TGTGCCAGCAGTTCCACCCTTCTAGCAGAAAAACTGTTTTTT. It codes for CASSSTLLAEKLFF.

The chain links TRBV11-2 to TRBJ2-1, with 9 bases aligning to TRBD2. Germline-derived CDR1 and CDR2 are SGHAT and FQNNGV. V dropped 4 bases and J dropped 0; count of bases not matched to a gene: 10. The CDR3 totals 18 residues. The CDR3 spells CASSSSWAGGRSYNEQFF. CDR3 in DNA: TGTGCCAGCAGCTCCTCCTGGGCGGGGGGGCGCTCCTACAATGAGCAGTTCTTC.

In this sample, this clonotype turned up a few times. This chain uses TRBV29-1 with TRBJ1-6; D is undetermined. This CDR3 contains 13 residues. The germline V gene has CDR1 SQVTM and CDR2 ANQGSEA. Trimming stripped 4 bases from V and 7 bases from J, with 11 bases between. The DNA of the CDR3 is TGCAGCGTTGGACGGGATCGGAATTCACCCCTCCACTTT. This encodes CSVGRDRNSPLHF.

The chain combines TRBV20-1 with TRBJ2-5; D remains ambiguous. The V end lost 2 bases, the J end lost 3 bases, and 13 bases lay between the germline ends. The CDR3 extends over 14 amino acids. Germline values: CDR1 DFQATT, CDR2 SNEGSKA (reference sequence). The CDR3, as DNA: TGCAGTGCTAGAAATCGTCGGCAGAAAGAGACCCAGTACTTC. This encodes CSARNRRQKETQYF.

This rearrangement joins TRBV4-3 to TRBJ1-2; TRBD1 is a possible D gene (5 bases). Germline V gene data show CDR1 as LGHNA and CDR2 as YSLEER. The CDR3 has 13 amino acids. V lost 4 bases, J lost 7 bases, and 13 bases lay in between. The CDR3 reads CASSPSGGGGYTF. The CDR3 DNA sequence: TGCGCCAGCAGCCCAAGCGGGGGAGGTGGCTACACCTTC.

V is TRBV10-3 and J is TRBJ2-5; 8 positions match TRBD1. V lost 2 bases and J lost 5; bases outside the gene matches: 7. The germline V gene encodes CDR1 ENHRY and CDR2 SYGVKD. This CDR3 has 15 residues. As DNA, the CDR3 is TGTGCCATCAGTGAGCCGGGGACAGGCGGGGAGACCCAGTACTTC. Protein: CAISEPGTGGETQYF.

The table lists this clonotype with many counts. The chain links TRBV12-5 to TRBJ2-5, with 7 bases aligning to TRBD2. V was clipped by 1 base and J by 4 bases; unmatched bases: 12. The CDR3 consists of 17 residues. Germline assignment: CDR1 LGHNT and CDR2 FRNRAP. The CDR3 DNA is TGTGCTAGTGGTTTGGGACTCGCGGGGGAGCGGGGAGAGACCCAGTACTTC. It is translated as CASGLGLAGERGETQYF. Full variable domain (rest looked up from reference TRBV12-5 and TRBJ2-5): DARVTQTPRHKVTEMGQEVTMRCQPILGHNTVFWYRQTMMQGLELLAYFRNRAPLDDSGMPKDRFSAEMPDATLATLKIQPSEPRDSAVYFCASGLGLAGERGETQYFGPGTRLLVL.